This T cell receptor beta chain was sequenced for a study of Graves' ophthalmopathy and Graves' hyperthyroidism. Whole-study results and caveats: Blood repertoires reportedly contained most expanded thyroid clonotypes above 0.001 frequency.

The germline V gene has CDR1 MNHEY and CDR2 SVGEGT. The CDR3 is 13 amino acids. The ends lost 9 bases at V and 4 bases at J; junction bases unmatched: 3. Ten or more counts support this clonotype. Antigen specificity is unknown. Amplification targeted the TCR beta CDR3 regions, with RNA transcripts as the source material. The authors performed first-round RT-PCR with HTBI primers and then a second-round multiplex PCR. TCRdb re-called the multiplex PCR reads with MiXCR, one entry per CDR3 protein. The sample lists 40,000 to 45,000 distinct CDR3 sequences, roughly half seen once, with less than 20% in the top ten.

The V and J genes are TRBV6-2 or TRBV6-3 and TRBJ2-1, with 10 bases identical to TRBD2. The receptor was derived from an adult man with Graves' ophthalmopathy. Sequenced material: peripheral blood. The CDR3 nucleotides read TGTGCCAGTCGGACTAGCGGATACAATGAGCAGTTCTTC. Its translation: CASRTSGYNEQFF.